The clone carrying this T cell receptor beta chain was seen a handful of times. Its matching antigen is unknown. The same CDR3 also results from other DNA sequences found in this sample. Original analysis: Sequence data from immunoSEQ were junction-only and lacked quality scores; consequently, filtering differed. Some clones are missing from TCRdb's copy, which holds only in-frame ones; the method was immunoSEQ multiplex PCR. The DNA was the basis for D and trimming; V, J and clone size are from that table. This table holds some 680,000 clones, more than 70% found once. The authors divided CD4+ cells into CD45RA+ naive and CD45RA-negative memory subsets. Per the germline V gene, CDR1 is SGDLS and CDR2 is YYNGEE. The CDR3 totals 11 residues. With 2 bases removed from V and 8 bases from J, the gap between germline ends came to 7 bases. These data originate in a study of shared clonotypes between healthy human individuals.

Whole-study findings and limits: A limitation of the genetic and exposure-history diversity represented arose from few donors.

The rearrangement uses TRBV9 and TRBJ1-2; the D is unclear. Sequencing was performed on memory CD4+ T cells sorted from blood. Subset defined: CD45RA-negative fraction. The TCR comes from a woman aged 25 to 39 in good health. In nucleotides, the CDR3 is TGTGCCAGCAGCGTCAACGACGGCTACACCTTC. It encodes CASSVNDGYTF.